A single sample gave rise to the 30 T cell receptor beta chains below, sequenced in a study of blood T cell repertoires in COVID-19. Data came from immunoSEQ multiplex PCR; TCRdb stores just in-frame clones and leaves some out. The table lists roughly 200,000 clones, roughly 80% of them singletons. The sequenced material came from peripheral blood. The receptor set was obtained from a man aged 55-75 years with acute or convalescent COVID-19.

V gene TRBV6-2 or TRBV6-3 combines with J gene TRBJ1-5; 10 bases are shared with TRBD1. The J segment lost 7 bases and the V segment lost 8 bases, leaving 11 bases of the junction unmatched. Germline V gives CDR1 MNHEY, CDR2 SVGEGT. The CDR3 loop spans 15 amino acids. CDR3 protein: CASGRPGQGYQPQHF. CDR3 sequence (DNA): TGTGCCAGCGGCCGTCCGGGACAGGGGTACCAGCCCCAGCATTTT.

The CDR3 here is CAWSFQANTEAFF. The DNA of the CDR3 is TGTGCCTGGAGTTTCCAGGCAAACACTGAAGCTTTCTTT. The chain couples TRBV30 to TRBJ1-1; no definite D call. From germline, CDR1 is GTSNPN and CDR2 SVGIG (reference sequence). V was cut by 2 bases and J by 2 bases, with 9 bases left in between. The CDR3 is made up of 13 amino acids.

The rearrangement joins TRBV5-1 to TRBJ2-1; D ambiguous. The germline V gene has CDR1 SGHRS and CDR2 YFSETQ. The V gene lost 0 bases and the J gene lost 6 bases, with 10 bases spanning the gap. CDR3 length equals 14 residues. The CDR3 coding sequence is TGCGCCAGCAGCTTGGCCCCTCCTTCCAATGAGCAGTTCTTC. It is translated as CASSLAPPSNEQFF.

The count of this clone is one. The gene calls are TRBV5-4 and TRBJ2-1, with 9 bases aligning to TRBD2. The CDR3 covers 16 residues. The germline CDR1 and CDR2 sequences are SGHNT and YYREEE (reference sequence). The J segment lost 5 bases and the V segment lost 5 bases, leaving 11 bases of the junction unmatched. The CDR3 bases are TGTGCCAGCAGTCTAACGAGCGGGGGGTCTCACAATGAGCAGTTCTTC. Protein sequence: CASSLTSGGSHNEQFF.

V and J are TRBV29-1 and TRBJ1-2; the match to TRBD1 covers 9 bases. Germline CDR1 reads SQVTM; CDR2 reads ANQGSEA. V dropped 6 bases and J dropped 10; count of bases not matched to a gene: 6. This CDR3 contains 11 residues. CDR3 sequence reads: CSVGDREDYTF. CDR3 bases: TGCAGCGTGGGGGACAGGGAAGACTACACCTTC.

The CDR3 DNA reads TGTGCCAGCAGCCTGGGACTAGCGGCAGTGAATGAGCAGTTCTTC. Translated, it gives CASSLGLAAVNEQFF. The V and J genes are TRBV11-2 and TRBJ2-1; 11 bases agree with TRBD2. The CDR3 is 15 residues long. The germline V gene encodes CDR1 SGHAT and CDR2 FQNNGV. Trimming cost V 5 bases and J 7 bases; bases outside gene matches: 7. Full variable domain (missing parts from reference TRBV11-2 and TRBJ2-1): EAGVAQSPRYKIIEKRQSVAFWCNPISGHATLYWYQQILGQGPKLLIQFQNNGVVDDSQLPKDRFSAERLKGVDSTLKIQPAKLEDSAVYLCASSLGLAAVNEQFFGPGTRLTVL.

This chain links TRBV5-4 with TRBJ1-4, with unresolved D. The CDR3 loop spans 15 amino acids. CDR1 is SGHNT, CDR2 YYREEE, per germline (reference sequence). Between the trimmed V and J ends, which lost 1 base and 3 bases, there was a span of 10 bases. CDR3 in DNA: TGTGCCAGCAGCTTGAACAGTGGCGCTAATGAAAAACTGTTTTTT. Amino acid sequence: CASSLNSGANEKLFF.

There are a few counts of this clone. The chain is built from TRBV6-1 and TRBJ1-2; D is perhaps TRBD1 (6 bases). The CDR3 totals 16 residues. The V end was cut by 2 bases, the J end by 3 bases, with 16 bases between. Germline V lookup: CDR1 MNHNS, CDR2 SASEGT. The CDR3 DNA sequence: TGTGCCAGCAGTGAAAATCCTGGACAGCCACACTATGGCTACACCTTC. Translating it yields CASSENPGQPHYGYTF.

The chain combines TRBV4-3 with TRBJ2-2; perhaps TRBD1 as D (5 bases). V was pared by 3 bases and J by 5 bases, with 10 bases between. Germline V gene lookup returns CDR1 LGHNA and CDR2 YSLEER. The CDR3 runs to 14 residues. The CDR3: CASSHQSGTGELFF. As DNA, the CDR3 is TGCGCCAGCAGCCACCAATCAGGGACCGGGGAGCTGTTTTTT.

This clone was found a few times. The rearrangement uses TRBV24-1 and TRBJ1-5, with D perhaps matching TRBD1 (6 bases). Per the germline V gene, CDR1 is KGHDR and CDR2 is SFDVKD. Between the trimmed V and J ends, which lost 12 bases and 7 bases, there was a span of 18 bases. The CDR3 is 13 amino acids. Written as DNA, the CDR3 is TGTGCCCCCAAGGGGGGGGGCGGCCAGCCCCAGCATTTT. This encodes CAPKGGGGQPQHF.

The V and J genes are TRBV15 and TRBJ2-7; D possibly corresponds to TRBD1 (6 bases). V was trimmed by 4 bases and J by 2 bases, leaving 15 bases between them. Germline assignment: CDR1 LNHNV and CDR2 YYDKDF (reference sequence). CDR3 size: 15 residues. The CDR3 loop is CATSKGQDLPYEQYF. The DNA for the CDR3 is TGTGCCACCAGCAAGGGACAAGACCTGCCCTACGAGCAGTACTTC.

This CDR3 reads CASSFTGGETQYF. CDR3 DNA: TGTGCCAGCAGCTTCACAGGGGGAGAGACCCAGTACTTC. The rearrangement uses TRBV5-4 and TRBJ2-5; 8 bases align to TRBD1. CDR1 is SGHNT, CDR2 YYREEE, per germline (reference sequence). The J segment lost 4 bases and the V segment lost 2 bases, leaving 1 base of the junction unmatched. The CDR3 is 13 residues long.

The chain recombines TRBV7-8 with TRBJ2-7; D possibly corresponds to TRBD2 (6 bases). V gave up 5 bases and J gave up 3 bases, with 14 bases separating them. This CDR3 spans 14 amino acids. Looked up from germline, CDR1 is SGHVS and CDR2 is FQNEAQ. The CDR3: CASSRGAGLYEQYF. CDR3 nucleotides: TGTGCCAGCAGCCGCGGAGCGGGCCTCTACGAGCAGTACTTC.

This chain uses TRBV9 with TRBJ2-7; a weak D match, TRBD2 (7 bases). V lost 1 base, J lost 4 bases, and 21 bases lay in between. CDR1 is SGDLS and CDR2 is YYNGEE in the germline V gene. The CDR3 extends over 17 amino acids. The CDR3 DNA follows: TGTGCCAGCAGCGTATCAGGCGGGGGCTCTACCCTTTACGAGCAGTACTTC. Translated, it gives CASSVSGGGSTLYEQYF.

The chain employs TRBV4-1 and TRBJ1-2, with 8 bases that match TRBD1. Germline CDR1 and CDR2: MGHRA and YSYEKL. The CDR3 covers 15 residues. After removal of 4 bases from V and 6 bases from J, the junction contained 10 bases not matched to a gene. This CDR3 is CASSLPAGGADGYTF. The CDR3 DNA sequence: TGCGCCAGCAGCCTACCCGCAGGGGGCGCGGATGGCTACACCTTC.

CDR3 bases: TGTGCCACCTACCACCCGCGGGGCAGCACCGGGGAGCTGTTTTTT. The encoded protein is CATYHPRGSTGELFF. The chain carries TRBV10-3 and TRBJ2-2, with D possibly being TRBD2 (6 bases). The CDR3 is 15 residues long. Germline values: CDR1 ENHRY, CDR2 SYGVKD. V was trimmed by 10 bases and J by 4 bases, leaving 19 bases between them.

This rearrangement joins TRBV19 to TRBJ2-7, with D possibly TRBD1 on 5 matching bases. The V end lost 7 bases, the J end lost 2 bases, and 12 bases lay between the germline ends. The length of the CDR3 is 13 residues. Germline V gene lookup returns CDR1 LNHDA and CDR2 SQIVND (reference sequence). CDR3 in DNA: TGTGCCAGTAAGTCCCAACAGGCCTACGAGCAGTACTTC. Translation: CASKSQQAYEQYF.

The chain combines TRBV3-1 (or the pseudogene TRBV3-2) with TRBJ2-3, with 8 bases matching TRBD1. The length of the CDR3 is 15 residues. Germline CDR1 LGHDT, CDR2 YNNKEL (reference sequence). J lost 10 bases, V lost 3 bases, and 12 bases had no gene match. The CDR3 DNA follows: TGTGCCAGCAGCCATTCCTCGGAAGTGACAGGGGCGCAGTATTTT. This encodes CASSHSSEVTGAQYF.

The sample holds a few counts of this clone. The CDR3 bases are TGTGCCAGTAGTATCGTTGGAGCCGCCTCCTACGAGCAGTACTTC. Its protein product is CASSIVGAASYEQYF. The J gene is TRBJ2-7, the V gene TRBV19; D is undetermined. CDR3 length: 15 amino acids. The V end lost 3 bases, the J end lost 0 bases, and 12 bases lay between the germline ends. Germline V gene lookup returns CDR1 LNHDA and CDR2 SQIVND (reference sequence). The full variable domain, in which reference TRBV19 and TRBJ2-7 provide the parts outside the CDR3, is DGGITQSPKYLFRKEGQNVTLSCEQNLNHDAMYWYRQDPGQGLRLIYYSQIVNDFQKGDIAEGYSVSREKKESFPLTVTSAQKNPTAFYLCASSIVGAASYEQYFGPGTRLTVT.

The chain employs TRBV20-1 and TRBJ1-5; TRBD1 is a possible D gene (6 bases). Germline CDR1 is DFQATT and CDR2 is SNEGSKA (reference sequence). The CDR3 has 17 residues. V was trimmed by 3 bases and J by 4 bases, leaving 22 bases between them. Here the CDR3 DNA reads TGCAGTGCTAGTTGGGCGGGGGCGAGGGGAGGTAATCAGCCCCAGCATTTT. Translated, it gives CSASWAGARGGNQPQHF.

The CDR3 region has the DNA TGTGCCAGCAGTTCTGGACAGGGCGAATATCAGCCCCAGCATTTT. This encodes CASSSGQGEYQPQHF. The chain uses TRBV28 and TRBJ1-5; 8 positions agree with TRBD1. The V segment lost 4 bases and the J segment 5 bases; nucleotides outside the gene matches: 7. The germline CDR1 and CDR2 sequences are MDHEN and SYDVKM. The CDR3 runs 15 residues.

The rearrangement uses TRBV5-1 and TRBJ2-7, with a weak D call TRBD1 (6 bases). The germline gives CDR1 SGHRS, CDR2 YFSETQ. This CDR3 spans 12 amino acids. Trimming took off 4 bases at V and 4 bases at J, with 9 bases between the two ends. The CDR3 spells CASSIGQYEQYF. CDR3 nucleotide sequence: TGCGCCAGCAGCATCGGACAGTACGAGCAGTACTTC.

The CDR3 is CASSLGTGNEKLFF. In nucleotides, the CDR3 is TGCGCCAGCAGCTTGGGGACAGGGAATGAAAAACTGTTTTTT. This chain joins TRBV5-1 and TRBJ1-4; 8 bases align to TRBD1. Unmatched junction bases numbered 0, after V lost 0 bases and J lost 5 bases. This CDR3 comprises 14 residues. Germline values: CDR1 SGHRS, CDR2 YFSETQ.

V usage is TRBV29-1 and J usage is TRBJ2-1; TRBD2 might be the D (5 bases). The germline CDR1 and CDR2 sequences are SQVTM and ANQGSEA. Trimming pared 6 bases from V and 6 bases from J, leaving 24 bases between. The CDR3 sequence is 16 residues long. CDR3 DNA sequence: TGCAGCGTCACCCATTGGTCAAGCGGCCCCTCCAATGAGCAGTTCTTC. It specifies CSVTHWSSGPSNEQFF.

This chain connects TRBV7-3 to TRBJ2-1; a weak D match, TRBD2 (6 bases). Trimming took off 1 base at V and 10 bases at J, with 11 bases between the two ends. The V gene's germline CDR1 is SGHTA and CDR2 FQGTGA. This CDR3 spans 13 amino acids. The CDR3 sequence is CASSLRLEGEQFF. The CDR3 coding sequence is TGTGCCAGCAGCTTAAGGTTGGAGGGGGAGCAGTTCTTC.

The CDR3: CASRFTGSSYEQYF. The CDR3 nucleotides are TGCGCCAGCAGATTTACAGGGAGCTCCTACGAGCAGTACTTC. The chain employs TRBV5-1 and TRBJ2-7; weak D call: TRBD1 (6 bases). The CDR3 extends over 14 amino acids. Between the trimmed V and J ends, which lost 5 bases and 0 bases, there was a span of 12 bases. Germline V gives CDR1 SGHRS, CDR2 YFSETQ.

V usage is TRBV10-3 and J usage is TRBJ2-5; D is perhaps TRBD1 (6 bases). The germline gives CDR1 ENHRY, CDR2 SYGVKD. Trimming cost V 0 bases and J 5 bases, with 7 bases left between them. This CDR3 has 13 residues. The DNA of the CDR3 is TGTGCCATCAGTGAGTCGAGGGGGGAGACCCAGTACTTC. It specifies CAISESRGETQYF.

CDR3 bases: TGTGCTAGTGGTATCCACCCGACTCCCGACGAGCAGTACTTC. Its translation: CASGIHPTPDEQYF. The rearrangement uses TRBV12-5 and TRBJ2-7, with D hard to call. Germline V lookup: CDR1 LGHNT, CDR2 FRNRAP. V dropped 5 bases and J dropped 5 bases, with 16 bases sitting between them. This CDR3 is built from 14 residues.

CDR3 in amino acids: CASSLAGTGRNSPLHF. DNA of the CDR3: TGCGCCAGCAGCTTGGCCGGGACAGGCAGGAATTCACCCCTCCACTTT. The chain uses TRBV5-1 and TRBJ1-6; 8 positions match TRBD1. This CDR3 comprises 16 residues. Germline V gene lookup returns CDR1 SGHRS and CDR2 YFSETQ. V dropped 0 bases and J dropped 7; count of bases not matched to a gene: 6. The variable domain in full, completed from reference TRBV5-1 and TRBJ1-6, reads KAGVTQTPRYLIKTRGQQVTLSCSPISGHRSVSWYQQTPGQGLQFLFEYFSETQRNKGNFPGRFSGRQFSNSRSEMNVSTLELGDSALYLCASSLAGTGRNSPLHFGNGTRLTVT.

The gene calls are TRBV5-1 and TRBJ1-1, with D perhaps matching TRBD1 (5 bases). The CDR3 covers 14 residues. Trimming pared 0 bases from V and 4 bases from J, leaving 10 bases between. The germline gives CDR1 SGHRS, CDR2 YFSETQ. In DNA form, the CDR3 reads TGCGCCAGCAGCTTGGTCAGGGCAACCACTGAAGCTTTCTTT. Translating it yields CASSLVRATTEAFF.